The next 5 T cell receptor beta chains were all read from a single sample in a study of human T cells and chemical hapten exposure. Documented time point: patch test 1, 2 weeks after DPC sensitization. Treatment in this sample: therapeutic diphenylcyclopropenone sensitization with weekly scalp DPC. A single record per CDR3 protein comes from TCRdb applying MiXCR to the RACE reads. The sample has fewer than 400,000 distinct CDR3 sequences, around 7% seen once. This sample comprised whole blood, obtained in connection with sensitization to the hapten diphenylcyclopropenone (DPC). These receptor sequences come from a woman under 30 with alopecia areata. Some clones in this sample may be carry-over from other donors' samples.

The gene calls are TRBV3-1 and TRBJ2-5; weak D call: TRBD1 (5 bases). CDR1 is LGHDT, CDR2 YNNKEL, per germline (reference sequence). The CDR3 has 13 residues. The V gene lost 6 bases and the J gene lost 5 bases, with 13 bases spanning the gap. The CDR3 spells CASSPGHSETQYF. The DNA of the CDR3 is TGTGCCAGCAGTCCCGGACACTCGGAGACCCAGTACTTC.

This clonotype occurred many times. The chain uses TRBV6-4 and TRBJ2-3; possibly TRBD2 for D (7 bases). The CDR3 is made up of 16 amino acids. V was shortened by 6 bases and J by 1 base, with 17 bases between the two germline ends. Per the germline V gene, CDR1 is MRHNA and CDR2 is SNTAGT. DNA for the CDR3: TGTGCCAGCAGCCCAGGGGAGGGGATCGGCACAGATACGCAGTATTTT. It yields the protein CASSPGEGIGTDTQYF.

This clonotype appeared a few times. V and J are TRBV3-1 and TRBJ2-7, with 8 bases matching TRBD2. From germline, CDR1 is LGHDT and CDR2 YNNKEL (reference sequence). J gave up 4 bases and V 4 bases, and 12 bases lay outside the gene matches. This CDR3 comprises 16 residues. Here the CDR3 DNA reads TGTGCCAGCAGCCGAGACGGGGGGGCCAGTCTTTACGAGCAGTACTTC. Translated: CASSRDGGASLYEQYF.

This chain joins TRBV9 and TRBJ1-1; 7 bases line up with TRBD1. Germline assignment: CDR1 SGDLS and CDR2 YYNGEE. The V gene end was trimmed by 2 bases and the J gene end by 0 bases; junction bases not matched to a gene: 10. The CDR3 loop spans 17 amino acids. The CDR3 coding sequence is TGTGCCAGCAGCGTCTCAAAGACAGGGAGTTTGAACACTGAAGCTTTCTTT. Translation gives CASSVSKTGSLNTEAFF. Full variable domain (missing parts from reference TRBV9 and TRBJ1-1): DSGVTQTPKHLITATGQRVTLRCSPRSGDLSVYWYQQSLDQGLQFLIQYYNGEERAKGNILERFSAQQFPDLHSELNLSSLELGDSALYFCASSVSKTGSLNTEAFFGQGTRLTVV.

This clonotype was observed many times. The chain joins TRBV29-1 to TRBJ2-7; D might be TRBD1 (6 bases). V was shortened by 4 bases and J by 4 bases, with 14 bases between the two germline ends. Germline V gives CDR1 SQVTM, CDR2 ANQGSEA. CDR3 size: 13 residues. In DNA, the CDR3 is TGCAGCGTTGTACAGGGCGTAGATTACGAGCAGTACTTC. Translating it yields CSVVQGVDYEQYF.